This T cell receptor (beta chain) derives from a study of technical replicates of blood from several donors. Method: immunoSEQ multiplex PCR; TCRdb's copy keeps in-frame clones and lacks some. The sample carries roughly 73,000 clones, about 92% recorded once. CDR3 length: 16 residues. Germline CDR1 is SGHNT and CDR2 is YYREEE (reference sequence). The ends were cut back, 0 bases at V and 5 bases at J, with 17 bases in the middle. This TCR derives from a human donor in good health. The sample consisted of T cells isolated from PBMCs. This rearrangement joins TRBV5-4 to TRBJ1-2; D is possibly TRBD1 (5 bases). CDR3 sequence (DNA): TGTGCCAGCAGCTTGGGGGGCAGGGCGCAAGGATATGGCTACACCTTC. Translating gives CASSLGGRAQGYGYTF.